The 19 T cell receptor beta chains in this list originate from one sample, sequenced in a study of T-cell reconstitution after alpha-beta-depleted transplantation in children. During its preparation, the TCRbeta library received unique molecular identifiers. TCRdb processed the PCR reads anew with MiXCR; each CDR3 protein has one entry. The sample includes 450,000 to 600,000 distinct CDR3 sequences, about 17% of them seen just once. The sample here was PBMCs from the stem cell graft donor, taken from the stem cell graft. These receptor sequences come from a human donor who donated a stem cell graft to a child with acute lymphoblastic leukemia.

The sample holds a few counts of this clonotype. This chain joins TRBV7-8 and TRBJ2-1; perhaps D is TRBD1 or TRBD2 (5 bases each). CDR1 and CDR2 (germline): SGHVS, FQNEAQ. This CDR3 contains 13 residues. Between the trimmed V and J ends, which lost 7 bases and 5 bases, there was a span of 12 bases. CDR3 nucleotide sequence: TGTGCCAGCACCCGGGACCTAGACAATGAGCAGTTCTTC. Encoded protein: CASTRDLDNEQFF.

The gene calls are TRBV14 and TRBJ2-3, with D possibly called TRBD1 or TRBD2 (5 bases each). Trimming removed 5 bases from V and 2 bases from J, with 14 bases in between. Per the germline V gene, CDR1 is SGHDN and CDR2 is FVKESK. CDR3 size: 15 residues. CDR3: CASSYRDGHTDTQYF. CDR3 nucleotide sequence: TGTGCCAGCAGCTACCGGGACGGCCACACAGATACGCAGTATTTT.

J is TRBJ2-7 and V is TRBV23-1; D may correspond to TRBD1 or TRBD2 (5 bases each). TRBV23-1 counts as an open reading frame of uncertain function. V dropped 8 bases and J dropped 6 bases, with 14 bases sitting between them. This CDR3 contains 12 residues. CDR3 residues: CASQPGAGEQYF. The CDR3 coding sequence is TGCGCCAGCCAACCCGGGGCCGGCGAGCAGTACTTC.

This chain links TRBV20-1 with TRBJ1-5; 9 nucleotides match TRBD1. The V segment lost 6 bases and the J segment 6 bases; nucleotides outside the gene matches: 6. Germline CDR1 reads DFQATT; CDR2 reads SNEGSKA (reference sequence). CDR3 length: 13 residues. CDR3 amino acids: CSANRDRAQPQHF. CDR3 DNA sequence: TGCAGTGCCAACCGGGACAGGGCTCAGCCCCAGCATTTT.

This clonotype was seen ten or more times. V gene TRBV7-9 combines with J gene TRBJ1-1, with TRBD1 matching over 7 bases. The J segment lost 4 bases and the V segment lost 3 bases, leaving 5 bases of the junction unmatched. CDR3 length equals 14 residues. CDR1 is SEHNR, CDR2 FQNEAQ, per germline (reference sequence). DNA for the CDR3: TGTGCCAGCAGCTTCAGGTGGGACAGCACTGAAGCTTTCTTT. Protein sequence: CASSFRWDSTEAFF.

This clonotype turned up a few times. This chain connects TRBV6-1 to TRBJ2-1; 7 bases are shared with TRBD1. Germline CDR1 is MNHNS and CDR2 is SASEGT. CDR3 length equals 13 residues. The V gene end was trimmed by 6 bases and the J gene end by 4 bases; junction bases not matched to a gene: 3. CDR3 in DNA: TGTGCCAGCAGGTCGACAGGGTACAATGAGCAGTTCTTC. Its protein product is CASRSTGYNEQFF.

In its sample, this clonotype was seen a few times. This chain links TRBV9 with TRBJ1-2, with 8 bases lining up with TRBD1. This CDR3 is built from 16 residues. The germline CDR1 and CDR2 sequences are SGDLS and YYNGEE. Trimming took 2 bases from V and 6 from J; bases not matched to a gene: 12. The CDR3 sequence: CASSVREGTGSNGYTF. DNA for the CDR3: TGTGCCAGCAGCGTTCGAGAAGGGACAGGTTCGAATGGCTACACCTTC.

This clonotype was detected only a few times. The chain links TRBV7-3 to TRBJ1-1, with D possibly matching TRBD1 (6 bases). CDR1 SGHTA and CDR2 FQGTGA come from the germline V gene. CDR3 length: 17 amino acids. Trimming took off 5 bases at V and 1 base at J, with 20 bases between the two ends. This CDR3 is CASSLVGRGETNTEAFF. DNA of the CDR3: TGTGCCAGCAGCCTAGTCGGCAGGGGAGAAACGAACACTGAAGCTTTCTTT.

This clonotype was counted only a few times. J is TRBJ2-5 and V is TRBV7-9; D remains unclear. CDR3 length equals 12 residues. The V end lost 5 bases, the J end lost 5 bases, and 9 bases lay between the germline ends. CDR1 is SEHNR, CDR2 FQNEAQ, per germline (reference sequence). In DNA form, the CDR3 reads TGTGCCAGCAGCCAAAACATGGAGACCCAGTACTTC. This sequence encodes CASSQNMETQYF.

V and J are TRBV29-1 and TRBJ1-1, with 9 positions matching TRBD1. Looked up from germline, CDR1 is SQVTM and CDR2 is ANQGSEA. V trimming: 2 bases; J trimming: 6 bases; junction bases outside the gene matches: 7. This CDR3 has 14 residues. DNA for the CDR3: TGCAGCGTTGAACGCGTACAGGGGGCGGCTGAAGCTTTCTTT. Translated, it gives CSVERVQGAAEAFF.

The gene calls are TRBV5-1 and TRBJ1-6, with a tentative D call TRBD1 (5 bases). The CDR3 loop spans 14 amino acids. Germline V lookup: CDR1 SGHRS, CDR2 YFSETQ. The V gene lost 4 bases and the J gene lost 7 bases, with 12 bases spanning the gap. The CDR3 is CASSRGSDNSPLHF. The DNA of the CDR3 is TGCGCCAGCAGCCGGGGGTCCGACAATTCACCCCTCCACTTT.

The sample holds a few counts of this clonotype. The gene calls are TRBV4-1 and TRBJ2-3; perhaps TRBD2 as D (6 bases). The CDR3 sequence is 16 residues long. Between the trimmed V and J ends, which lost 2 bases and 5 bases, there was a span of 17 bases. Germline V gene lookup returns CDR1 MGHRA and CDR2 YSYEKL. The CDR3 DNA sequence: TGCGCCAGCAGCCAACCAGCCATGGGAGGAGGAGATACGCAGTATTTT. This sequence encodes CASSQPAMGGGDTQYF.

The rearrangement uses TRBV7-9 and TRBJ2-4; D perhaps matches TRBD2 (5 bases). The CDR3 spans 14 residues. The germline V and J ends were trimmed by 5 bases and 6 bases, with 14 bases remaining between them. Germline V gene lookup returns CDR1 SEHNR and CDR2 FQNEAQ (reference sequence). The CDR3 DNA follows: TGTGCCAGCAGCCCCGAGGAGCGGCGAAACATTCAGTACTTC. It codes for CASSPEERRNIQYF.

The CDR3 spells CASSQVVLAGAFYNEQFF. DNA for the CDR3: TGTGCCAGCAGCCAAGTCGTTCTAGCGGGAGCATTCTACAATGAGCAGTTCTTC. The J gene is TRBJ2-1, the V gene TRBV3-1, with 10 positions matching TRBD2. V lost 1 base to trimming and J lost 3 bases; unmatched junction nucleotides: 9. The germline V gene has CDR1 LGHDT and CDR2 YNNKEL (reference sequence). The CDR3 runs 18 residues.

The chain employs TRBV5-1 and TRBJ2-1, with 12 bases lining up with TRBD2. V lost 4 bases and J lost 8; bases outside the gene matches: 7. This CDR3 is built from 15 residues. Germline V gene data show CDR1 as SGHRS and CDR2 as YFSETQ. The CDR3 DNA sequence: TGCGCCAGCAGCCTCCTAGCGGGAGGGCCCGATGAGCAGTTCTTC. Translation: CASSLLAGGPDEQFF.

The gene calls are TRBV4-1 and TRBJ2-3; TRBD2 aligns across 8 bases. The CDR3 runs 17 residues. CDR1 is MGHRA and CDR2 is YSYEKL in the germline V gene. The trim removed 0 bases at V and 5 bases at J, leaving 10 bases unmatched. The CDR3: CASSQDLRLANGDTQYF. CDR3 coding DNA: TGCGCCAGCAGCCAAGATTTAAGACTAGCGAATGGAGATACGCAGTATTTT.

The chain joins TRBV4-1 to TRBJ2-2, with 7 bases identical to TRBD2. The CDR3 consists of 17 residues. J gave up 6 bases and V 4 bases, and 14 bases lay outside the gene matches. From germline, CDR1 is MGHRA and CDR2 YSYEKL. The CDR3 DNA reads TGCGCCAGCAGCCCTCAGCCGGGGAGGGCCCCCGCCGGGGAGCTGTTTTTT. It codes for CASSPQPGRAPAGELFF.

This clonotype was found a few times. The V call is TRBV12-3 or TRBV12-4, the J call TRBJ2-1; TRBD2 aligns across 12 bases. The CDR3 runs to 15 residues. Germline trimming cut 1 base from V and 8 bases from J; bases unmatched to any gene: 3. CDR3 nucleotides: TGTGCCAGCAGTTTAGTAAGACTAGCGGGAGATGAGCAGTTCTTC. The encoded protein is CASSLVRLAGDEQFF.

The genes are TRBV27 and TRBJ2-1; possibly TRBD1 for D (5 bases). The CDR3 length is 15 residues. The germline V and J ends were trimmed by 2 bases and 12 bases, with 20 bases remaining between them. The V gene's germline CDR1 is MNHEY and CDR2 SMNVEV (reference sequence). The DNA for the CDR3 is TGTGCCAGCAGTTTAGAGGCAGGTGTGGGTCAGGGGCAGTTCTTC. It encodes CASSLEAGVGQGQFF.